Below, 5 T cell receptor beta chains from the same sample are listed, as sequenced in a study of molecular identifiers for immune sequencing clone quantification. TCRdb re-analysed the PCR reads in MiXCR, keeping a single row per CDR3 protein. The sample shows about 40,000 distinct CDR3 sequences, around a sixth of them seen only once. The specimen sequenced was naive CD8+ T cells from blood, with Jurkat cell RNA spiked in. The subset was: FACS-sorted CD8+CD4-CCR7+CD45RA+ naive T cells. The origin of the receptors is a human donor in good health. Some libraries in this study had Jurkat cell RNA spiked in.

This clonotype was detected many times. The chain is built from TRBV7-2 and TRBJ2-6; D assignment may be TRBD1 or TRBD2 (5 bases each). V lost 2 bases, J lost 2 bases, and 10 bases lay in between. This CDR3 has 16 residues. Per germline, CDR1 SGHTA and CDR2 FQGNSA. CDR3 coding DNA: TGTGCCAGCAGCTTATGGTGGGGACCTGGGGCCAACGTCCTGACTTTC. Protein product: CASSLWWGPGANVLTF.

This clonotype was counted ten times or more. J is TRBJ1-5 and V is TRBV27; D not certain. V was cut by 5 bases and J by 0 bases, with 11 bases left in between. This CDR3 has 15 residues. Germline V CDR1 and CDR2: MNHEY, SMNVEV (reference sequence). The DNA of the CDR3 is TGTGCCAGCAGTCGAGGGCCCTATAGCAATCAGCCCCAGCATTTT. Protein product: CASSRGPYSNQPQHF.

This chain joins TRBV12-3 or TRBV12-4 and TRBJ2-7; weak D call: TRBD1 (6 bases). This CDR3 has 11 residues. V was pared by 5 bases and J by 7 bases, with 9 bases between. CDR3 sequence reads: CASSTGREQYF. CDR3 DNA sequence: TGTGCCAGCAGTACAGGGCGGGAGCAGTACTTC.

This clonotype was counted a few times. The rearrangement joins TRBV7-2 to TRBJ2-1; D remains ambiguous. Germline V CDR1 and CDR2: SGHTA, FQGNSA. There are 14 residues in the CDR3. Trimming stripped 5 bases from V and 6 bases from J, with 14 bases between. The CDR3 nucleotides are TGTGCCAGCAGCCCAACGTTGGAACCCAATGAGCAGTTCTTC. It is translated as CASSPTLEPNEQFF.

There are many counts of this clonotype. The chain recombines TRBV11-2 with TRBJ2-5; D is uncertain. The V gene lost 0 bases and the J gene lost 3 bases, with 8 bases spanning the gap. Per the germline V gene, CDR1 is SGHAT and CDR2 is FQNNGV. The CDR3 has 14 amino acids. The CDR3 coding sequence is TGTGCCAGCAGCTTAGAGCCCGGCGAAGAGACCCAGTACTTC. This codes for CASSLEPGEETQYF.